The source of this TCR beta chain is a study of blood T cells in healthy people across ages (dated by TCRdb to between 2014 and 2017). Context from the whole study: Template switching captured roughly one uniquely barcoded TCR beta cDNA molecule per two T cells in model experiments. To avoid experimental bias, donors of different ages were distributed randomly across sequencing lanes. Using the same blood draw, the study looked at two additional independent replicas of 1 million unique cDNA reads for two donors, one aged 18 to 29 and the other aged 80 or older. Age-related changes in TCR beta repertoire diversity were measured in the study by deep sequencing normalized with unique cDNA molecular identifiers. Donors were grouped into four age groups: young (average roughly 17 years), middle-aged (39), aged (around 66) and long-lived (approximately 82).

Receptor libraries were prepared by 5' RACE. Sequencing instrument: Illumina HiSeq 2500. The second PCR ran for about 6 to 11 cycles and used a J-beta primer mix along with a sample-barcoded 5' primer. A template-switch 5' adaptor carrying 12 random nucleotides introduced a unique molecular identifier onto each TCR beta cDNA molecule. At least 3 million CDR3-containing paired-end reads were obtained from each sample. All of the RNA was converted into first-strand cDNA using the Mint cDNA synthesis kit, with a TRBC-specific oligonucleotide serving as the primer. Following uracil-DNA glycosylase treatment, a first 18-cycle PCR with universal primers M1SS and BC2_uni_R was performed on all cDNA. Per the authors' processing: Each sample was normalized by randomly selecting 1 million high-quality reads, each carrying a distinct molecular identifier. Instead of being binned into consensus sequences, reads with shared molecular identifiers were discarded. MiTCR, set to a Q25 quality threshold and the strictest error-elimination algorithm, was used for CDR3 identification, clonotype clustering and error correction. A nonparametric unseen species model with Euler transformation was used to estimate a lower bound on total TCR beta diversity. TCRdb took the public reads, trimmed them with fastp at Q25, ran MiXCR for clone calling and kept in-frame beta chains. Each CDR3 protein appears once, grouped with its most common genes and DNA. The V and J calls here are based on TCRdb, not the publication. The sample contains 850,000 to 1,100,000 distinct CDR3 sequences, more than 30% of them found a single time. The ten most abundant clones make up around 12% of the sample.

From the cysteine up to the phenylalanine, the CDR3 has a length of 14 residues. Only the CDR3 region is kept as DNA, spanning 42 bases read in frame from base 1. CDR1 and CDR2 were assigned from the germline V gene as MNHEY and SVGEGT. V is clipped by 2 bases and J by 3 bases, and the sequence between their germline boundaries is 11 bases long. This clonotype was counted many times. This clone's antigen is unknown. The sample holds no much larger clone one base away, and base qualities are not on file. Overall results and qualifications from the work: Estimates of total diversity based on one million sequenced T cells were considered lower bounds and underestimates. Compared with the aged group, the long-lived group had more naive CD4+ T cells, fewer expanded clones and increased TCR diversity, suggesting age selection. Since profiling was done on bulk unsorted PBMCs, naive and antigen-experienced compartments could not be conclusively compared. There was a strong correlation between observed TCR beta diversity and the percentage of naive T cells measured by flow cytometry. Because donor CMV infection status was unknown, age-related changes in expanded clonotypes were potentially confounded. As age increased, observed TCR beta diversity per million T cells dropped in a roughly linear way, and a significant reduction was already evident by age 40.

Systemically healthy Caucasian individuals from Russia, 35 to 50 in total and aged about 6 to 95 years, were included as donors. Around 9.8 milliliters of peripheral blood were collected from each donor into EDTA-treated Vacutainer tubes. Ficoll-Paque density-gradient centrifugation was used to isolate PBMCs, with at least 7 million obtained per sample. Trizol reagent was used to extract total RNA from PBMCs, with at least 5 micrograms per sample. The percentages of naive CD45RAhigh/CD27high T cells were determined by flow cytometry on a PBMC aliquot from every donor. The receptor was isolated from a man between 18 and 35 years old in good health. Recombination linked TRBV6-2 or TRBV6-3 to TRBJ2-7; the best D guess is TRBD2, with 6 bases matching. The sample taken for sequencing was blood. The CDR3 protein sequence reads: CASSYVAGNYEQYF. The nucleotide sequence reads TGTGCCAGCAGTTACGTCGCGGGGAACTACGAGCAGTACTTC.